These T cell receptor beta chains were read from a single sample in a study of regulatory T cells in long-lasting Graves disease. MiXCR, run by TCRdb on the multiplex PCR reads, gives a single entry per CDR3 protein. The repertoire holds approximately 400,000 distinct CDR3 sequences, with 14% to 15% as singletons. The same sample was also studied in work on T cells in Graves' hyperthyroidism and ophthalmopathy.

The starting material was peripheral blood mononuclear cells (PBMCs), obtained at new diagnosis, from a patient treated with antithyroid drugs. These receptors all come from a woman in her twenties or thirties with Graves disease. The CDR3 runs from the conserved cysteine through the conserved F or W. The order of the fields is clone size, D gene, V gene, J gene, CDR3 protein, CDR3 DNA. The D gene is left open where the match is weak. Size is omitted from some rows. Given values are once, few, many or a class for expanded clones.

many	-	TRBV20-1	TRBJ1-2	CSATGLRGYTF	TGCAGTGCTACCGGACTGAGGGGCTACACCTTC
few	-	TRBV7-2	TRBJ2-1	CASSLNSGRYNEQFF	TGTGCCAGCAGCCTAAATAGCGGAAGGTACAATGAGCAGTTCTTC
-	TRBD1	TRBV20-1	TRBJ2-4	CSARGDRDIQYF	TGCAGTGCTAGAGGGGACAGGGACATTCAGTACTTC
few	TRBD2	TRBV11-3	TRBJ2-7	CASSLATGRYYEQYF	TGTGCCAGCAGCTTAGCAACCGGGAGGTACTACGAGCAGTACTTC
many	-	TRBV6-2/TRBV6-3	TRBJ2-4	CASSGASLRDKAKNIQYF	TGTGCCAGCAGTGGGGCGAGTTTGCGGGACAAAGCCAAAAACATTCAGTACTTC
many	-	TRBV24-1	TRBJ2-5	CATSDPNKSQETQYF	TGTGCCACCAGTGACCCGAACAAGTCCCAAGAGACCCAGTACTTC
-	-	TRBV19	TRBJ2-3	CASSRTDITDTQYF	TGTGCCAGTAGCAGGACAGATATCACAGATACGCAGTATTTT
many	TRBD2	TRBV2	TRBJ2-3	CASTREAVHAITDTQYF	TGTGCCAGCACCCGGGAGGCAGTTCACGCTATAACAGATACGCAGTATTTT
few	TRBD2	TRBV28	TRBJ2-1	CASSLPSGKNNEQFF	TGTGCCAGCAGTTTGCCTAGCGGGAAAAACAATGAGCAGTTCTTC
many	-	TRBV27	TRBJ2-7	CASGLSVFEQYF	TGTGCCAGCGGACTTTCAGTTTTCGAGCAGTACTTC
many	-	TRBV7-9	TRBJ2-7	CASSLVADEQYF	TGTGCCAGCAGCTTAGTAGCGGACGAGCAGTACTTC
many	-	TRBV30	TRBJ2-3	CAGGRADTQYF	TGTGCCGGAGGTCGTGCGGATACGCAGTATTTT